This note documents a single TCR beta chain sequence. Its antigen is currently unknown. Uncultured naive and memory CD4+ T cells supplied DNA for deep TCR-beta sequencing. Assay: immunoSEQ multiplex PCR; the TCRdb copy retains only in-frame clones and omits some. The sample holds around 56,000 clones, more than 80% seen once. This entry belongs to a study of CD4 T cells in relation to SARS-CoV-2 and coronaviruses. At the level of the study: Crossreactive spike epitopes shared across donors were mapped to their HLA restriction. Study-level points and caveats: SARS-CoV-2-driven expansion was significantly weaker in crossreactive than monoreactive clones. This crossreactivity analysis covered spike protein alone, no other viral proteins.

Unexposed donor CD4+ T cells date from about 2011-2018, before the COVID-19 pandemic. V was clipped by 3 bases and J by 4 bases, with 12 bases between them. The CDR3 length is 14 residues. Germline assignment: CDR1 LNHDA and CDR2 SQIVND (reference sequence). The rearrangement joins TRBV19 to TRBJ1-2; no clear D gene. This clonotype was obtained from a human donor in good health. Sequencing was carried out using memory CD4+ T cells from PBMCs. This CDR3 reads CASSITVGSYGYTF. The CDR3, as DNA: TGTGCCAGTAGTATTACAGTCGGGAGCTATGGCTACACCTTC.